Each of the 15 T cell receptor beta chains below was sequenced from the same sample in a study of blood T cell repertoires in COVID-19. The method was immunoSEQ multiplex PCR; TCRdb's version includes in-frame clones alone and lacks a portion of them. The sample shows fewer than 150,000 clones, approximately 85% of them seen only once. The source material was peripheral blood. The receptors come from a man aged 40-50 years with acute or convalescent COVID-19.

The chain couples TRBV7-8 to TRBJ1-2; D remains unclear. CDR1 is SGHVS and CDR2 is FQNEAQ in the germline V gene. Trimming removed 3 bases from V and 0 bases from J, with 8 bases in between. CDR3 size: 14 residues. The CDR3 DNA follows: TGTGCCAGCAGCTTTTGGTCTACTAACTATGGCTACACCTTC. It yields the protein CASSFWSTNYGYTF.

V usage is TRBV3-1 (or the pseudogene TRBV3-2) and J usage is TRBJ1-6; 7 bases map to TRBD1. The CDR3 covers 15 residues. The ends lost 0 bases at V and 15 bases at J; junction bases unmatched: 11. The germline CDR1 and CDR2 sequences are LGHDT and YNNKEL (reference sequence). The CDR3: CASSQDPGQSVVLHF. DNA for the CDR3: TGTGCCAGCAGCCAAGATCCGGGACAGTCCGTAGTCCTCCACTTT.

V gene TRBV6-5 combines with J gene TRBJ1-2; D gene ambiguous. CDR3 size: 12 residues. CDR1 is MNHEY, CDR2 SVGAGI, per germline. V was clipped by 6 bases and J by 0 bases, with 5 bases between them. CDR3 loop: CASSGTNYGYTF. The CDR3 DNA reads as TGTGCCAGCAGCGGGACTAACTATGGCTACACCTTC.

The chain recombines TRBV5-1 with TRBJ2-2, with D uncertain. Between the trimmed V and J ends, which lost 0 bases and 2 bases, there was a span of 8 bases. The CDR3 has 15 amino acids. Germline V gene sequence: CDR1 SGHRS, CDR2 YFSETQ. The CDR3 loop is CASSLGRINTGELFF. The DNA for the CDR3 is TGCGCCAGCAGCTTGGGCAGGATCAACACCGGGGAGCTGTTTTTT.

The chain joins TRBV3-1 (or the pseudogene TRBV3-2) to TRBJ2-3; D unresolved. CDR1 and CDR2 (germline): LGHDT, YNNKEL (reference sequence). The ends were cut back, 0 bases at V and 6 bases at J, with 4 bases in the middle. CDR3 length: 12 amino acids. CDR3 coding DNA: TGTGCCAGCAGCCAAGACAGGGATACGCAGTATTTT. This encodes CASSQDRDTQYF.

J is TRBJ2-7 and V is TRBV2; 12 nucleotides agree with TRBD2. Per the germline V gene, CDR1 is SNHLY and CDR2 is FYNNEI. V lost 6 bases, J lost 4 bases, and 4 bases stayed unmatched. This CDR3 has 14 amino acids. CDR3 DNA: TGTGCCAGCAGCCGGACTAGCGGGGTTTACGAGCAGTACTTC. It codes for CASSRTSGVYEQYF.

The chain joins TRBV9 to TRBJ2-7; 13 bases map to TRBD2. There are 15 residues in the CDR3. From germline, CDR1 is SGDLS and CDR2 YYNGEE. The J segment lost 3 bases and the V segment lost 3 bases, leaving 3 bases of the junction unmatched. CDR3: CASSETSGGLYEQYF. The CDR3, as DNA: TGTGCCAGCAGCGAGACTAGCGGGGGGCTCTACGAGCAGTACTTC. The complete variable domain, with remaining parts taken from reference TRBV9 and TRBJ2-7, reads DSGVTQTPKHLITATGQRVTLRCSPRSGDLSVYWYQQSLDQGLQFLIQYYNGEERAKGNILERFSAQQFPDLHSELNLSSLELGDSALYFCASSETSGGLYEQYFGPGTRLTVT.

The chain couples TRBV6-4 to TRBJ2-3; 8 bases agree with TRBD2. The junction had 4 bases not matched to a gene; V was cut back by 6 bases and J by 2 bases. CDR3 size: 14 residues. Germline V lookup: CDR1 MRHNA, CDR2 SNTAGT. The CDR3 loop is CASSVAGLTDTQYF. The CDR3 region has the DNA TGTGCCAGCAGCGTAGCGGGGCTCACAGATACGCAGTATTTT.

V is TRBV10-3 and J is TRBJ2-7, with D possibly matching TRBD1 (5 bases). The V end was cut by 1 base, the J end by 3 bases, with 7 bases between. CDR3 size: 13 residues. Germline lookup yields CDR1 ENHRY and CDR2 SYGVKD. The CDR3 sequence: CAISEYQGYEQYF. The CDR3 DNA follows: TGTGCCATCAGTGAGTACCAGGGCTACGAGCAGTACTTC.

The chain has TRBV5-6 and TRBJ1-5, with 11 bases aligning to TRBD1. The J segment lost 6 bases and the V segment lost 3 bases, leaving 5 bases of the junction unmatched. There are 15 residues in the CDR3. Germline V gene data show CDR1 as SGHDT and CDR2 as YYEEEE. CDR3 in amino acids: CASSSDRGPSQPQHF. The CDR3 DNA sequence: TGTGCCAGCAGCTCGGACAGGGGGCCAAGTCAGCCCCAGCATTTT.

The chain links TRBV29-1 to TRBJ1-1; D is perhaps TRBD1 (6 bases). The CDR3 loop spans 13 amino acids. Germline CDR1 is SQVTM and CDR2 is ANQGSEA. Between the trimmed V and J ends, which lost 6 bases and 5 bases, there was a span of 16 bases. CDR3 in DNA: TGCAGCGTCGCCCCAGGGGTATGGACTGAAGCTTTCTTT. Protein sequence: CSVAPGVWTEAFF.

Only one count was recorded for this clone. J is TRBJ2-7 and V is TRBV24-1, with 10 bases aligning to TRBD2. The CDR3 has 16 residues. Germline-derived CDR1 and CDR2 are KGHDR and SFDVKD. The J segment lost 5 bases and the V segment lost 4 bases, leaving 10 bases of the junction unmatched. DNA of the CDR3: TGTGCCACCAGTGAACCAAGGGCTAGCGGGGGCCACGAGCAGTACTTC. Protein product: CATSEPRASGGHEQYF.

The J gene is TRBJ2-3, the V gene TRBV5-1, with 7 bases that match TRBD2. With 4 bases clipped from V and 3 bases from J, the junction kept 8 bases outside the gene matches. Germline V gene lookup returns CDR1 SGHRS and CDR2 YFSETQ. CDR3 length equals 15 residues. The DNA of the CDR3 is TGCGCCAGCAGCGTATCGGGGGGACGTACAGATACGCAGTATTTT. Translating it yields CASSVSGGRTDTQYF.

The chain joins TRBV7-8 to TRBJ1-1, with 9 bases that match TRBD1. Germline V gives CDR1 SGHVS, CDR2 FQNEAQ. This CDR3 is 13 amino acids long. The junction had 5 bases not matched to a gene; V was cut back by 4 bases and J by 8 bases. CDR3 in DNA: TGTGCCAGCAGCTCGGACAGGGGTTCGGAAGCTTTCTTT. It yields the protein CASSSDRGSEAFF.

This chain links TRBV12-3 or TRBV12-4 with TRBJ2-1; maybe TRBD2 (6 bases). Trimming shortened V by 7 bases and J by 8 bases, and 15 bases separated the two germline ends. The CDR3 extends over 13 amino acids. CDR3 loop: CASTLRPGDEQFF. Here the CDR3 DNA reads TGTGCCAGCACCCTAAGGCCGGGGGATGAGCAGTTCTTC.